One and the same sample provided the 20 T cell receptor beta chains below, sequenced in a study of technical replicates of blood from several donors. Clones were read by immunoSEQ multiplex PCR, and TCRdb kept only the in-frame ones, dropping some. The sample comprises around 80,000 clones, 89% of which are singletons, and about 0.41% rests with the top ten. Sequenced input: T cells isolated from PBMCs. All receptors come from a human donor in good health.

This sequence joins TRBV5-1 and TRBJ1-1; 7 nucleotides align to TRBD1. From germline, CDR1 is SGHRS and CDR2 YFSETQ. This CDR3 is built from 14 residues. After removal of 3 bases from V and 5 bases from J, the junction contained 7 bases not matched to a gene. CDR3 bases: TGCGCCAGCAGCTCAGGGACAGCAAATACTGAAGCTTTCTTT. Protein sequence: CASSSGTANTEAFF.

V usage is TRBV6-1 and J usage is TRBJ2-2, with TRBD2 matching 9 bases. The CDR3 runs 16 residues. Germline lookup yields CDR1 MNHNS and CDR2 SASEGT. Trimming at V came to 4 bases and at J to 2 bases, leaving 5 bases not matched to a gene. CDR3 sequence: CASSVNSGSNTGELFF. DNA for the CDR3: TGTGCCAGCAGTGTTAATAGCGGGAGTAACACCGGGGAGCTGTTTTTT.

Only one count was recorded for this clone. The rearrangement uses TRBV5-1 and TRBJ2-3; 7 bases fit TRBD2. The CDR3 has 17 amino acids. The V and J ends lost 0 bases and 2 bases, in that order; junction bases with no gene match: 9. Germline V lookup: CDR1 SGHRS, CDR2 YFSETQ. The DNA for the CDR3 is TGCGCCAGCAGCTTGGGTGTTGGGAGGGCGATCACAGATACGCAGTATTTT. Translation gives CASSLGVGRAITDTQYF.

The chain is built from TRBV19 and TRBJ2-7; 7 bases are a match to TRBD2. The CDR3 extends over 13 amino acids. Germline assignment: CDR1 LNHDA and CDR2 SQIVND (reference sequence). J lost 3 bases, V lost 8 bases, and 7 bases had no gene match. The CDR3 loop is CASALSSGYEQYF. In nucleotides, the CDR3 is TGTGCCAGTGCTCTTTCTAGCGGCTACGAGCAGTACTTC.

The CDR3 here is CASSLTGGPYNEQFF. The CDR3 bases are TGTGCCAGCAGCCTGACGGGAGGGCCGTACAATGAGCAGTTCTTC. The V call is TRBV7-3, the J call TRBJ2-1, with 8 bases lining up with TRBD2. The CDR3 extends over 15 amino acids. From germline, CDR1 is SGHTA and CDR2 FQGTGA. V shed 5 bases and J 4 bases; nucleotides not matched to a gene: 7.

The rearrangement joins TRBV6-1 to TRBJ2-5, with 7 bases identical to TRBD1. The CDR3 is 14 amino acids. Germline loops: CDR1 MNHNS, CDR2 SASEGT. J lost 4 bases, V lost 2 bases, and 4 bases had no gene match. The chain's CDR3 is CASSEWSGGETQYF. The CDR3 bases are TGTGCCAGCAGTGAATGGTCAGGGGGAGAGACCCAGTACTTC.

The chain recombines TRBV9 with TRBJ2-2, with D tentatively TRBD1 (6 bases). CDR1 is SGDLS, CDR2 YYNGEE, per germline. V was pared by 0 bases and J by 4 bases, with 7 bases between. CDR3 length equals 14 residues. The CDR3 loop reads CASSVEGGTGELFF. The CDR3, as DNA: TGTGCCAGCAGCGTAGAAGGGGGCACCGGGGAGCTGTTTTTT.

This rearrangement joins TRBV30 to TRBJ2-3, with D possibly matching TRBD2 (6 bases). This CDR3 has 14 amino acids. Germline lookup yields CDR1 GTSNPN and CDR2 SVGIG (reference sequence). V was shortened by 5 bases and J by 6 bases, with 18 bases between the two germline ends. CDR3 nucleotides: TGTGCCTGGTCCGTCGGAGGGTCCCGGGATACGCAGTATTTT. Amino acid sequence: CAWSVGGSRDTQYF.

The DNA for the CDR3 is TGCAGCGTAATTGGACAGGGGGCCGGGGAGCTGTTTTTT. Amino acids: CSVIGQGAGELFF. V usage is TRBV29-1 and J usage is TRBJ2-2, with 10 bases that match TRBD1. Germline assignment: CDR1 SQVTM and CDR2 ANQGSEA. The trim removed 6 bases at V and 6 bases at J, leaving 4 bases unmatched. This CDR3 region has 13 residues.

As concerns this clone: The junction departs from the called germline gene at one end, perhaps through a read error. The chain joins TRBV7-7 to TRBJ2-2, with unresolved D. Germline CDR1 is SSHAT and CDR2 is FNYEAQ (reference sequence). This CDR3 has 12 residues. This CDR3 reads CASSHINGELFF. The CDR3 nucleotides are TGTGCTAGCAGTCACATAAACGGGGAGCTGTTTTTT.

As to this clone: At one end, the junction sequence differs from germline, possibly due to a read error. This chain connects TRBV23-1 to TRBJ1-1, with 9 positions matching TRBD1. TRBV23-1 is recorded as an ORF, its role being uncertain. The CDR3 has 15 amino acids. CDR3 nucleotides: TGCGCCAGCAGTCGGTGGGACAGGGTGAATACTGAAGCTTTCTTT. Protein product: CASSRWDRVNTEAFF.

This clone appeared a single time. The chain recombines TRBV5-6 with TRBJ1-1; 8 bases fit TRBD1. Germline CDR1 is SGHDT and CDR2 is YYEEEE. The CDR3 has 14 amino acids. V was pared by 4 bases and J by 7 bases, with 9 bases of the junction left unmatched. Written as DNA, the CDR3 is TGTGCCAGCAGCGACTCCGGGACAGGCGTTGAAGCTTTCTTT. It specifies CASSDSGTGVEAFF.

The genes are TRBV19 and TRBJ1-2; D not resolved. The length of the CDR3 is 14 residues. Germline V CDR1 and CDR2: LNHDA, SQIVND (reference sequence). Trimming shortened V by 1 base and J by 6 bases, and 12 bases separated the two germline ends. The CDR3 region is CASSIGAIPDGYTF. DNA of the CDR3: TGTGCCAGTAGTATAGGTGCAATTCCGGATGGCTACACCTTC.

This clone was seen just once. The gene calls are TRBV27 and TRBJ2-6; TRBD2 might be the D (7 bases). Germline assignment: CDR1 MNHEY and CDR2 SMNVEV (reference sequence). V was pared by 7 bases and J by 4 bases, with 14 bases between. The length of the CDR3 is 15 residues. The CDR3 sequence: CASTWGGLGANVLTF. Here the CDR3 DNA reads TGTGCCAGCACCTGGGGGGGGCTCGGGGCCAACGTCCTGACTTTC. Supplemented by reference TRBV27 and TRBJ2-6, the full variable domain reads EAQVTQNPRYLITVTGKKLTVTCSQNMNHEYMSWYRQDPGLGLRQIYYSMNVEVTDKGDVPEGYKVSRKEKRNFPLILESPSPNQTSLYFCASTWGGLGANVLTFGAGSRLTVL.

This clone was detected only a few times. This sequence joins TRBV27 and TRBJ2-7, with 12 bases aligning to TRBD2. The CDR3 is 13 amino acids. The V gene's germline CDR1 is MNHEY and CDR2 SMNVEV (reference sequence). The ends lost 6 bases at V and 4 bases at J; junction bases unmatched: 1. CDR3: CASRTSGSYEQYF. The CDR3 DNA reads as TGTGCCAGCAGGACTAGCGGGAGTTACGAGCAGTACTTC.

The gene calls are TRBV10-1 and TRBJ1-2, with D perhaps matching TRBD1 (5 bases). The CDR3 loop spans 13 amino acids. Germline CDR1 is WNHNN and CDR2 is SYGVQD (reference sequence). Between the trimmed V and J ends, which lost 4 bases and 4 bases, there was a span of 10 bases. The CDR3 region is CASSGAGLYGYTF. CDR3 nucleotides: TGCGCCAGCAGTGGGGCAGGGCTCTATGGCTACACCTTC.

This chain connects TRBV19 to TRBJ1-5; 9 bases are shared with TRBD1. The germline V gene encodes CDR1 LNHDA and CDR2 SQIVND (reference sequence). The CDR3 contains 16 residues. Trimming removed 9 bases from V and 2 bases from J; junction bases left unmatched: 11. The chain's CDR3 is CASLAGTGIGNQPQHF. The CDR3 bases are TGTGCCAGCCTAGCCGGGACAGGGATAGGCAATCAGCCCCAGCATTTT.

The V gene is TRBV18, the J gene TRBJ2-3; 12 positions match TRBD1. CDR1 and CDR2 from the germline V gene are KGHSH and LQKENI. V shed 0 bases, J shed 5 bases, and the junction held 9 bases outside the gene matches. CDR3 length: 18 amino acids. The CDR3 loop is CASSPPRLWDRGQDTQYF. In nucleotides, the CDR3 is TGTGCCAGCTCACCACCTCGCTTATGGGACAGGGGGCAAGATACGCAGTATTTT.

This chain uses TRBV7-9 with TRBJ2-3; 12 bases fit TRBD2. CDR3 length equals 15 residues. The J segment lost 11 bases and the V segment lost 3 bases, leaving 9 bases of the junction unmatched. Germline CDR1 and CDR2: SEHNR and FQNEAQ (reference sequence). CDR3 DNA: TGTGCCAGCAGCTTCCTAGCGGGAGGGCCGGAGGGGCAGTATTTT. Protein product: CASSFLAGGPEGQYF.

This rearrangement joins TRBV6-5 to TRBJ2-1; 7 bases map to TRBD2. Trimming removed 8 bases from V and 5 bases from J; junction bases left unmatched: 6. CDR3 size: 13 residues. The germline CDR1 and CDR2 sequences are MNHEY and SVGAGI. The CDR3 DNA reads TGTGCCAGCTTTCGGCTAGCGGACAATGAGCAGTTCTTC. As protein: CASFRLADNEQFF.